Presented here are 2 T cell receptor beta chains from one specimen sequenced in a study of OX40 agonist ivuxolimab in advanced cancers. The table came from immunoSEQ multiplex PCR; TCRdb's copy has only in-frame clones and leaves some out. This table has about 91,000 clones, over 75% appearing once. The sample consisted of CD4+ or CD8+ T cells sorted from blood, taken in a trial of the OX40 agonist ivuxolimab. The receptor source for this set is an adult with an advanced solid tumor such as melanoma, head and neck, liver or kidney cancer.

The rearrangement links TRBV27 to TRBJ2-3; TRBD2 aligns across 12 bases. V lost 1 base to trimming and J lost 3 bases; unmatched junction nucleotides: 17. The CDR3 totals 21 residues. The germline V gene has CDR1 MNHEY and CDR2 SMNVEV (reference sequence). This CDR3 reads CASSLFSSGRAVGTSTDTQYF. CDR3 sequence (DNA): TGTGCCAGCAGTTTATTCTCTAGCGGGAGGGCCGTTGGTACGAGTACAGATACGCAGTATTTT.

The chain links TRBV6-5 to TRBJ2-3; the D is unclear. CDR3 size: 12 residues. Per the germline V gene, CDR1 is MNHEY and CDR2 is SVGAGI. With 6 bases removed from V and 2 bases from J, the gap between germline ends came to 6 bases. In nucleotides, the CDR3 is TGTGCCAGCAGAACCCTCACAGATACGCAGTATTTT. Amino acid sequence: CASRTLTDTQYF.